The next 31 T cell receptor beta chains were all read from a single sample in a study of blood T cell repertoires in COVID-19. Assay used: immunoSEQ multiplex PCR; TCRdb lists only in-frame clones, some missing. The sample lists over 10,000 clones; approximately 91% were seen once. Sequenced sample: peripheral blood. The receptors here all came from a human donor in a cohort sampled during active COVID-19.

The rearrangement joins TRBV29-1 to TRBJ1-2; a weak D match, TRBD1 (5 bases). V gave up 4 bases and J gave up 4 bases, with 13 bases separating them. CDR3 length equals 13 residues. CDR1 is SQVTM and CDR2 is ANQGSEA in the germline V gene. The CDR3 spells CSVGPTGLYGYTF. The CDR3 DNA follows: TGCAGCGTTGGGCCGACGGGACTCTATGGCTACACCTTC.

The chain recombines TRBV6-2 or TRBV6-3 with TRBJ2-7; 9 bases line up with TRBD1. J gave up 3 bases and V 4 bases, and 10 bases lay outside the gene matches. This CDR3 has 16 residues. CDR1 and CDR2 (germline): MNHEY, SVGEGT. CDR3 coding DNA: TGTGCCAGCAGTTTTTCACAGGGGGCGGTAATCTACGAGCAGTACTTC. This sequence encodes CASSFSQGAVIYEQYF.

This sequence joins TRBV29-1 and TRBJ2-3; D call uncertain. From germline, CDR1 is SQVTM and CDR2 ANQGSEA. This CDR3 spans 12 amino acids. Written as DNA, the CDR3 is TGCGCCCATACCGGTTATGCAGATACGCAGTATTTT. Amino acid sequence: CAHTGYADTQYF.

Only one count was recorded for this clone. The chain is built from TRBV19 and TRBJ1-2; D ambiguous. Per germline, CDR1 LNHDA and CDR2 SQIVND (reference sequence). V was trimmed by 3 bases and J by 4 bases, leaving 9 bases between them. The CDR3 is 13 residues long. The chain's CDR3 is CASSIGLGYGYTF. The CDR3 bases are TGTGCCAGTAGTATTGGACTCGGCTATGGCTACACCTTC.

The chain recombines TRBV4-1 with TRBJ1-1, with D hard to call. Looked up from germline, CDR1 is MGHRA and CDR2 is YSYEKL. The V end was cut by 1 base, the J end by 0 bases, with 12 bases between. The CDR3 has 16 amino acids. For the CDR3, the DNA is TGCGCCAGCAGCCAAGGGTTGCAGATCATGAACACTGAAGCTTTCTTT. Its translation is CASSQGLQIMNTEAFF.

This chain connects TRBV19 to TRBJ2-7, with 12 bases aligning to TRBD1. This CDR3 is built from 15 residues. Germline lookup yields CDR1 LNHDA and CDR2 SQIVND (reference sequence). The V gene end was trimmed by 7 bases and the J gene end by 6 bases; junction bases not matched to a gene: 10. The CDR3: CASTVGGTGGSEQYF. The CDR3 DNA sequence: TGTGCCAGTACCGTCGGAGGGACAGGGGGCTCCGAGCAGTACTTC.

V and J are TRBV9 and TRBJ2-3; tentatively, D is TRBD1 (6 bases). CDR1 and CDR2 from the germline V gene are SGDLS and YYNGEE. The CDR3 is made up of 13 amino acids. Trimming shortened V by 4 bases and J by 6 bases, and 12 bases separated the two germline ends. The CDR3 nucleotides read TGTGCCAGCAGCAAACAGGGTTCGGATACGCAGTATTTT. It encodes CASSKQGSDTQYF.

The rearrangement joins TRBV9 to TRBJ2-1; 8 bases line up with TRBD1. The CDR3 spans 16 residues. With V trimmed by 0 bases and J by 10 bases, 12 bases remained unmatched. Germline V lookup: CDR1 SGDLS, CDR2 YYNGEE. The CDR3 sequence: CASSVASTTGATEQFF. In nucleotides, the CDR3 is TGTGCCAGCAGCGTAGCTTCTACGACAGGGGCCACCGAGCAGTTCTTC. The full variable domain, completed using reference TRBV9 and TRBJ2-1, is DSGVTQTPKHLITATGQRVTLRCSPRSGDLSVYWYQQSLDQGLQFLIQYYNGEERAKGNILERFSAQQFPDLHSELNLSSLELGDSALYFCASSVASTTGATEQFFGPGTRLTVL.

The J gene is TRBJ2-1, the V gene TRBV2; 7 bases agree with TRBD2. Germline CDR1 reads SNHLY; CDR2 reads FYNNEI. The CDR3 length is 15 residues. Trimming at V came to 0 bases and at J to 6 bases, leaving 5 bases not matched to a gene. The CDR3 loop is CASSEAFSSGNEQFF. CDR3 sequence (DNA): TGTGCCAGCAGTGAAGCCTTCTCTAGCGGCAATGAGCAGTTCTTC.

The chain uses TRBV7-2 and TRBJ2-7; TRBD1 matches at 7 bases. CDR1 SGHTA and CDR2 FQGNSA come from the germline V gene. The CDR3 sequence is 14 residues long. The V segment lost 5 bases and the J segment 7 bases; nucleotides outside the gene matches: 11. CDR3 in DNA: TGTGCCAGCAGCCGGGACAGCCGAGGGCGGGAGCAGTACTTC. Amino acid sequence: CASSRDSRGREQYF.

The chain couples TRBV7-8 to TRBJ1-5; a possible D gene is TRBD1 (5 bases). The CDR3 is made up of 16 amino acids. Deletions cut 1 base from V and 6 bases from J, with 16 bases between. The germline V gene has CDR1 SGHVS and CDR2 FQNEAQ. In nucleotides, the CDR3 is TGTGCCAGCAGCTTAGAACGAGGAGGGGCCGTTCAGCCCCAGCATTTT. Translation: CASSLERGGAVQPQHF.

This CDR3 reads CASSNQGSVSLHF. The CDR3 region has the DNA TGTGCCAGTAGTAATCAGGGGAGTGTATCCCTCCACTTT. This sequence joins TRBV19 and TRBJ1-6; TRBD1 might be the D (6 bases). V was pared by 4 bases and J by 14 bases, with 15 bases between. Germline V gene data show CDR1 as LNHDA and CDR2 as SQIVND (reference sequence). This CDR3 is 13 amino acids long. Complete variable domain (other parts from reference TRBV19 and TRBJ1-6): DGGITQSPKYLFRKEGQNVTLSCEQNLNHDAMYWYRQDPGQGLRLIYYSQIVNDFQKGDIAEGYSVSREKKESFPLTVTSAQKNPTAFYLCASSNQGSVSLHFGNGTRLTVT.

The V call is TRBV24-1, the J call TRBJ1-4; TRBD1 is a possible D gene (5 bases). The CDR3 extends over 15 amino acids. CDR1 is KGHDR and CDR2 is SFDVKD in the germline V gene. The V end lost 2 bases, the J end lost 4 bases, and 10 bases lay between the germline ends. CDR3: CATSDSGLGNEKLFF. The CDR3 DNA reads as TGTGCCACCAGTGATTCGGGACTCGGTAATGAAAAACTGTTTTTT.

This clone was detected once. V usage is TRBV6-6 and J usage is TRBJ2-7; 10 positions match TRBD2. The germline V gene has CDR1 MNHNY and CDR2 SVGAGI (reference sequence). The J segment lost 4 bases and the V segment lost 6 bases, leaving 6 bases of the junction unmatched. This CDR3 has 14 amino acids. The CDR3 DNA is TGTGCCAGCAGCTTAGCGGGGGGTGAATACGAGCAGTACTTC. Translation: CASSLAGGEYEQYF.

The chain combines TRBV9 with TRBJ2-7; TRBD2 might be the D (6 bases). Germline CDR1 SGDLS, CDR2 YYNGEE. V lost 2 bases to trimming and J lost 2 bases, with 14 bases between them. The CDR3 length is 15 residues. CDR3 in amino acids: CASSVTGTYTYEQYF. CDR3 bases: TGTGCCAGCAGCGTGACCGGGACTTACACCTACGAGCAGTACTTC.

The gene calls are TRBV6-5 and TRBJ2-3; 7 bases align to TRBD1. The CDR3 has 14 amino acids. CDR1 and CDR2 (germline): MNHEY, SVGAGI. V shed 11 bases, J shed 2 bases, and the junction held 10 bases outside the gene matches. CDR3 protein: CALARDSHTDTQYF. The CDR3 region has the DNA TGTGCCCTAGCACGGGACAGCCACACAGATACGCAGTATTTT.

The genes are TRBV6-6 and TRBJ1-1, with no clear D. Looked up from germline, CDR1 is MNHNY and CDR2 is SVGAGI (reference sequence). V was clipped by 5 bases and J by 1 base, with 8 bases between them. This CDR3 contains 13 residues. This CDR3 reads CASSTDKNTEAFF. For the CDR3, the DNA is TGTGCCAGCAGTACCGACAAGAACACTGAAGCTTTCTTT.

The chain joins TRBV6-5 to TRBJ2-3; perhaps TRBD1 as D (6 bases). Per germline, CDR1 MNHEY and CDR2 SVGAGI. The length of the CDR3 is 16 residues. V gave up 4 bases and J gave up 2 bases, with 16 bases separating them. CDR3 residues: CASSSGMGHNTDTQYF. Here the CDR3 DNA reads TGTGCCAGCAGTTCGGGCATGGGACACAACACAGATACGCAGTATTTT.

The V gene is TRBV28, the J gene TRBJ2-7, with TRBD2 identical over 11 bases. CDR3 size: 17 residues. V was pared by 5 bases and J by 2 bases, with 11 bases of the junction left unmatched. Germline CDR1 is MDHEN and CDR2 is SYDVKM. The CDR3 bases are TGTGCCAGCAGTACTTTCGGACTAGCGGGTTTTACCTACGAGCAGTACTTC. Its protein product is CASSTFGLAGFTYEQYF. The full variable domain, completed using reference TRBV28 and TRBJ2-7, is DVKVTQSSRYLVKRTGEKVFLECVQDMDHENMFWYRQDPGLGLRLIYFSYDVKMKEKGDIPEGYSVSREKKERFSLILESASTNQTSMYLCASSTFGLAGFTYEQYFGPGTRLTVT.

The chain recombines TRBV7-9 with TRBJ2-7; D might be TRBD2 (5 bases). This CDR3 is built from 12 residues. The V end lost 7 bases, the J end lost 5 bases, and 12 bases lay between the germline ends. The germline V gene has CDR1 SEHNR and CDR2 FQNEAQ (reference sequence). CDR3 nucleotide sequence: TGTGCCAGCACCCCAACGGGGAACGAGCAGTACTTC. This sequence encodes CASTPTGNEQYF.

This chain joins TRBV18 and TRBJ2-7; the D gene is possibly TRBD2 (6 bases). CDR3 length: 16 residues. CDR1 and CDR2 from the germline V gene are KGHSH and LQKENI. The germline V and J ends were trimmed by 4 bases and 0 bases, with 16 bases remaining between them. This chain's CDR3 is CASSRLGRESSYEQYF. DNA of the CDR3: TGTGCCAGCTCACGACTGGGACGGGAGAGCTCCTACGAGCAGTACTTC.

Regarding this clone: Other DNA sequences within the sample encode an identical CDR3. V gene TRBV30 combines with J gene TRBJ2-5; 7 nucleotides line up with TRBD1. The CDR3 is 13 residues long. From germline, CDR1 is GTSNPN and CDR2 SVGIG (reference sequence). J gave up 5 bases and V 1 base, and 4 bases lay outside the gene matches. In DNA form, the CDR3 reads TGTGCCTGGAGTGACAAGGGGGCGGAGACCCAGTACTTC. It yields the protein CAWSDKGAETQYF.

The chain employs TRBV5-1 and TRBJ1-5, with 7 positions matching TRBD1. Unmatched junction bases numbered 4, after V lost 1 base and J lost 3 bases. Per the germline V gene, CDR1 is SGHRS and CDR2 is YFSETQ. The CDR3 is 15 residues long. As DNA, the CDR3 is TGCGCCAGCAGCTTGCGGGGACAGAACAATCAGCCCCAGCATTTT. It yields the protein CASSLRGQNNQPQHF.

The CDR3 DNA is TGCGCCAGCAGCAAAAGTGGGACAGTACAAGAGACCCAGTACTTC. Amino acids: CASSKSGTVQETQYF. J is TRBJ2-5 and V is TRBV4-1, with TRBD1 matching 7 bases. Trimming cost V 5 bases and J 2 bases; bases outside gene matches: 8. This CDR3 has 15 residues. In germline, CDR1 is MGHRA, CDR2 YSYEKL.

This sequence joins TRBV6-2 or TRBV6-3 and TRBJ1-2, with no clear D. Germline V gives CDR1 MNHEY, CDR2 SVGEGT. The CDR3 has 18 residues. The V gene lost 0 bases and the J gene lost 2 bases, with 19 bases spanning the gap. Here the CDR3 reads CASSYSTSISGKNYGYTF. The CDR3 nucleotides read TGTGCCAGCAGTTACTCTACCAGTATTTCAGGCAAGAACTATGGCTACACCTTC.

V is TRBV5-1 and J is TRBJ2-3, with 8 bases lining up with TRBD1. This CDR3 is 16 amino acids long. Germline trimming cut 0 bases from V and 4 bases from J; bases unmatched to any gene: 7. CDR1 SGHRS and CDR2 YFSETQ come from the germline V gene. As DNA, the CDR3 is TGCGCCAGCAGCTTGGCGGGACAGGTCGGAGCAGATACGCAGTATTTT. Its protein is CASSLAGQVGADTQYF.

The rearrangement uses TRBV5-8 and TRBJ2-5; D might be TRBD2 (5 bases). The CDR3 totals 15 residues. Germline lookup yields CDR1 SGHTS and CDR2 YDEGEE. Trimming shortened V by 4 bases and J by 8 bases, and 21 bases separated the two germline ends. As DNA, the CDR3 is TGTGCCAGCAGCAACGGGATAGCAGCCGTGTATACCCAGTACTTC. This gives the protein CASSNGIAAVYTQYF.

Regarding this clone: This sample also contains other DNA sequences that code for the same CDR3. V usage is TRBV6-5 and J usage is TRBJ2-5, with D possibly matching TRBD2 (7 bases). This CDR3 has 13 residues. V was pared by 6 bases and J by 5 bases, with 13 bases between. Germline V gene sequence: CDR1 MNHEY, CDR2 SVGAGI. The CDR3 DNA reads TGTGCCAGCAGAGGGGGGGGCAGGGAGACCCAGTACTTC. Translated, it gives CASRGGGRETQYF.

V is TRBV13 and J is TRBJ2-5, with a possible D match to TRBD2 (6 bases). In germline, CDR1 is PRHDT, CDR2 FYEKMQ (reference sequence). Between the trimmed V and J ends, which lost 2 bases and 3 bases, there was a span of 10 bases. This CDR3 has 14 residues. CDR3 loop: CASSLSGGEETQYF. The DNA of the CDR3 is TGTGCCAGCAGCTTATCAGGAGGGGAAGAGACCCAGTACTTC.

The chain uses TRBV6-2 or TRBV6-3 and TRBJ1-2; 7 bases align to TRBD1. Germline-derived CDR1 and CDR2 are MNHEY and SVGEGT. The CDR3 length is 15 residues. V was clipped by 4 bases and J by 3 bases; unmatched bases: 8. The CDR3 DNA sequence: TGTGCCAGCAGTTCGACGACAGGGTCCTACTATGGCTACACCTTC. Protein: CASSSTTGSYYGYTF.

V is TRBV5-6 and J is TRBJ2-3, with 16 bases matching TRBD2. V lost 6 bases, J lost 5 bases, and 12 bases stayed unmatched. This CDR3 has 18 residues. Looked up from germline, CDR1 is SGHDT and CDR2 is YYEEEE. CDR3 DNA: TGTGCCAGCATCCAGAGGGGACTAGCGGGGGGGCCGGGAGATACGCAGTATTTT. This gives the protein CASIQRGLAGGPGDTQYF.